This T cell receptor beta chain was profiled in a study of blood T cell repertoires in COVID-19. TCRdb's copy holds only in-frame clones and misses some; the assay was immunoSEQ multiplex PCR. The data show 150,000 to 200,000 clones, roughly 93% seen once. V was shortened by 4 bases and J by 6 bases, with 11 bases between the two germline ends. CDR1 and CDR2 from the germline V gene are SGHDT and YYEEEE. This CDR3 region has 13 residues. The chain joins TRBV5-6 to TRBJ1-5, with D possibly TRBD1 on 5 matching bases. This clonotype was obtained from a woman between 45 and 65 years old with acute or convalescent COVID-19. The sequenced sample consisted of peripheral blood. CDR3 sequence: CASSPGGGQPQHF. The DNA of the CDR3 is TGTGCCAGCAGCCCCGGGGGGGGTCAGCCCCAGCATTTT.